Each of the 10 T cell receptor beta chains below was sequenced from the same sample in a study of tumor-infiltrating lymphocytes in primary liver carcinoma. Unsorted whole blood yielded blood RNA, and germline DNA was extracted as well. The input was 450 to 500 ng total RNA; TCR beta cDNA was made from it with a constant-region primer. Libraries for TCR beta were built through three nested multiplex PCR rounds, which together made up a slightly modified ARM-PCR procedure. It was with TRBV1-TRBV30 forward primers and a C-beta reverse primer that the first two PCR rounds were run, at approximately 10 cycles each. In TCRdb, the multiplex PCR reads were re-called with MiXCR into one record per CDR3 protein. Here the sample spans 190,000 or so distinct CDR3 sequences, less than 70% being singletons. The sequencing sample was made of peripheral blood. These receptors were taken from a woman aged 55-70 years with primary liver carcinoma and hepatitis B virus infection.

There are many counts of this clonotype. The rearrangement uses TRBV5-6 and TRBJ2-7, with unresolved D. The length of the CDR3 is 15 residues. V was cut by 0 bases and J by 3 bases, with 13 bases left in between. Germline V gene lookup returns CDR1 SGHDT and CDR2 YYEEEE. CDR3 DNA: TGTGCCAGCAGCTTGGGGAGATTTAGTAACTACGAGCAGTACTTC. It yields the protein CASSLGRFSNYEQYF.

This chain connects TRBV6-5 to TRBJ1-1, with D perhaps matching TRBD1 (5 bases). Trimming shortened V by 7 bases and J by 10 bases, and 25 bases separated the two germline ends. This CDR3 comprises 15 residues. CDR1 is MNHEY and CDR2 is SVGAGI in the germline V gene. In nucleotides, the CDR3 is TGTGCCAGCACCCAGGGTGGAGGCGCCCAAAGAATAGCTTTCTTT. Translated, it gives CASTQGGGAQRIAFF.

With respect to this clonotype: Just one base apart from a much larger clone, this may be a read error. The chain carries TRBV6-7 and TRBJ1-6; 7 positions match TRBD1. TRBV6-7 is treated as an ORF (open reading frame) with a function not yet certain. The CDR3 is 17 residues long. The ends lost 5 bases at V and 9 bases at J; junction bases unmatched: 16. CDR3 sequence (DNA): TGTGCCAGCAGTCACCGTTACTGGACAGGCGACTGTTCACCCCTCCACTTT. As protein: CASSHRYWTGDCSPLHF.

This clonotype was recorded a few times. Given a much more abundant clone one base away, this may be a read error. This rearrangement joins TRBV4-1 to TRBJ2-1, with TRBD2 matching 16 bases. The V segment lost 4 bases and the J segment 7 bases; nucleotides outside the gene matches: 7. In germline, CDR1 is MGHRA, CDR2 YSYEKL. The CDR3 extends over 17 amino acids. In DNA form, the CDR3 reads TGCGCCAGCAGCCCAGGGACTAGCGGGGGGGTGCGGAATGAGCAGTTCTTC. Protein product: CASSPGTSGGVRNEQFF.

With respect to this clonotype: This may arise from a read error, as a much more abundant clone is one base away. CDR3 sequence reads: CASDVGGVRNYGYTF. The CDR3, as DNA: TGTGCCAGCGATGTGGGGGGGGTGCGTAACTATGGCTACACCTTC. The V call is TRBV12-3 or TRBV12-4, the J call TRBJ1-2; weak D call: TRBD1 (5 bases). The CDR3 length is 15 residues. V lost 8 bases to trimming and J lost 1 base, with 17 bases between them.

Points on this clonotype: The CDR3 ends on some other residue instead of the conserved phenylalanine or tryptophan, so this is likely a read error. This chain joins TRBV7-8 and TRBJ2-7, with 10 bases fitting TRBD2. This CDR3 spans 14 amino acids. Germline V gives CDR1 SGHVS, CDR2 FQNEAQ. For the CDR3, the DNA is TGTACCAGCAGCCGGACTAGCGGTATGTACGAGCAGTACCTC. It encodes CTSSRTSGMYEQYL.

This clonotype was observed at least ten times. The junction departs from germline at one end; a sequencing error may be responsible. The chain carries TRBV10-2 and TRBJ2-1, with 13 bases identical to TRBD2. This CDR3 contains 17 residues. The germline CDR1 and CDR2 sequences are WSHSY and SAAADI. The CDR3 is CASKGGLAGTNYNEQFF. The CDR3 DNA is TGCGCAAGCAAGGGGGGACTAGCGGGAACTAACTACAATGAGCAGTTCTTC.

In its sample, this clonotype was seen many times. CDR3 nucleotides: TGTGCCAGCAGTTACTCACTAGCGGGAGCTGTAGGAAAAAACGAGCAGTACTTC. Translating it yields CASSYSLAGAVGKNEQYF. The chain employs TRBV6-2 or TRBV6-3 and TRBJ2-7; TRBD2 aligns across 11 bases. Germline-derived CDR1 and CDR2 are MNHEY and SVGEGT. The V gene end was trimmed by 0 bases and the J gene end by 5 bases; junction bases not matched to a gene: 12. The CDR3 sequence is 18 residues long.

Worth noting for this clonotype: Mismatch with germline at one junction end may stem from a read error. J is TRBJ2-6 and V is TRBV6-6; tentative D call: TRBD1 (5 bases). Germline CDR1 is MNHNY and CDR2 is SVGAGI (reference sequence). This CDR3 spans 17 amino acids. In nucleotides, the CDR3 is TGTGCCAGCAGTCCCTCCCCTGCAACGTCTGGGGCCAACGTCCCGACTTTC. As protein: CASSPSPATSGANVPTF.

Details on this clonotype: The junction shows a germline mismatch at one end, possibly a read error. This sequence joins TRBV28 and TRBJ1-2, with D possibly TRBD1 on 5 matching bases. The CDR3 contains 12 residues. Germline-derived CDR1 and CDR2 are MDHEN and SYDVKM. The DNA of the CDR3 is TGTGCCAGCGCCCCGACAGAGTATGGCCACACCTTC. Translated: CASAPTEYGHTF.